The entry below describes one T cell receptor beta chain. What this receptor recognizes is not known. It has no much larger one-base neighbor in the sample; base qualities were not kept. These data originate in a study of T cells in Graves' hyperthyroidism and ophthalmopathy (dated 2019 in TCRdb). About the investigation overall: Peripheral blood samples were taken at initial diagnosis, before any treatment was given. A discovery cohort of roughly 100 patients, 43 with Graves' ophthalmopathy and approximately 55 with stable Graves' hyperthyroidism, was used to find distinguishing TCR V-J signatures. Prospective prediction of ophthalmopathy was tested in an independent validation cohort of fewer than 20 hyperthyroidism patients and approximately 17 patients who later progressed to ophthalmopathy. The 100 discovery patients were divided at random into training and test sets in a 7:3 ratio. Thyroid tissue and blood T-cell repertoires from about six Graves' hyperthyroidism patients were also compared in the study. After blood sampling, hyperthyroidism patients were treated with methimazole at a starting dose of 30 mg daily, and ophthalmopathy patients were treated with high-dose intravenous methylprednisolone. TCR Vbeta CDR3 sequencing of 130 to 150 peripheral blood samples (approximately 44 ophthalmopathy, under 80 hyperthyroidism and approximately 17 progressor patients) is reported in the paper.

The TCR beta CDR3 regions were amplified from RNA transcripts. The TCR CDR3 was subjected to a first round of RT-PCR using the HTBI primer set and the Qiagen OneStep RT-PCR kit. The libraries were constructed in a second round of multiplex PCR and then size-selected and purified. Libraries were sequenced paired-end with 100 bp reads on an Illumina HiSeq2000. As for the original processing: SOAPnuke was used to process the raw data, throwing out any read that contained adapters or uncalled bases, had a mean Phred below 15, or lacked an exact constant-primer or identifier match. High-quality paired reads were merged with COPE v1.2.5, and unique nucleotide sequences were defined as clonotypes. Clonotypes were aligned to IMGT TRBV, TRBD and TRBJ reference segments using MiTCR v1.1. Only V-J combinations with frequency above 0.0001, covering roughly 99% of repertoires, were analysed. The TCS score was defined as the ratio of F50 (clonal expansion) to E x V (chaos), calculated using BLOSUM62-based TCRdist between CDR3 peptides within each V-J. Welch's t-statistics and random forest reduced roughly 540 V-J features to around 14, which were used in a naive Bayes classifier (R e1071). TCRdb's own reprocessing of the public reads used fastp at Q25 and MiXCR and kept productive beta chains. Rows merge per CDR3 protein into single entries with the most common DNA and genes. TCRdb, not the authors, supplied the V and J calls. The sample table holds around 690,000 distinct CDR3 sequences, of which around 15% were seen once. The top ten clones comprise roughly 16% of the sample.

Stable Graves' hyperthyroidism was defined as no progression to ophthalmopathy during 18 months of follow-up. The hyperthyroidism patients were between 18 and 65 years old and newly diagnosed, with a disease duration of less than 2 months. Patients with uncontrolled infections, other autoimmune diseases, pregnancy or lactation were excluded. Clinical symptoms, serum thyroxine and TRAb, thyroid ultrasound, and orbital computed tomography formed the basis for the diagnoses. Ficoll-Paque density gradient centrifugation was used to isolate PBMCs from approximately 11 ml of fresh peripheral blood. Total RNA was extracted using Trizol reagent, and RNA quality was assessed on an Agilent 2100 Bioanalyzer. According to the germline V gene, CDR1 reads ENHRY and CDR2 reads SYGVKD. The germline ends are 9 bases apart after V is trimmed by 4 bases and J by 5 bases. Its CDR3 holds 13 amino acids, cysteine through phenylalanine. The CDR3 DNA has 39 bases and is translated from base 1.

What the study reported, not specific to this receptor: No statistical method was used to fix the sample size in advance, and group allocation was not hidden from the investigators. A model built on a 13 V-J signature distinguished ophthalmopathy from stable hyperthyroidism, reaching over 85% sensitivity and 81.08% specificity in cross-validation and 80%/75% in testing. In validation, the model predicted progression to ophthalmopathy with approximately 69% sensitivity and roughly 72% specificity, a median of about six months before onset. Most expanded thyroid clonotypes (frequency above 0.001) were also detected in blood, suggesting blood repertoires may reflect thyroid immune responses.

Sequencing input: blood. The sequence was obtained from a man aged 45-65 years with Graves' hyperthyroidism. The chain links TRBV10-3 with TRBJ1-3; a weak D assignment points to TRBD1 (5 bases agree). The nucleotide sequence reads TGTGCCATCAGTGTGGGACCCCGAAACACCATATATTTT. This codes for CAISVGPRNTIYF.